Each of the 9 T cell receptor beta chains below was sequenced from the same sample in a study of CD8 T cells in Susac syndrome (dated by TCRdb to between 2018 and 2020). Libraries were built with the immunoSEQ multiplex PCR assay. RNA was extracted with the RNeasy kit and roughly 0.5 to 1 ug was reverse transcribed using random hexamers. The raw public data were reprocessed by TCRdb itself: fastp quality trimming at Q25, MiXCR clonotype calling, in-frame beta chains only. Each entry is one CDR3 protein sequence, shown with its most common DNA and genes. This sample holds 75,000 to 80,000 distinct CDR3 sequences; roughly 95% were observed only once. The ten largest clonotypes hold about 0.47% of the sample. Sequenced sample: CD8+ T cells from PBMCs. These receptors all come from a human donor with Susac syndrome.

This clonotype was observed a single time. J is TRBJ2-5 and V is TRBV2; no clear D. Per germline, CDR1 SNHLY and CDR2 FYNNEI. V dropped 6 bases and J dropped 4 bases, with 6 bases sitting between them. This CDR3 comprises 11 residues. DNA for the CDR3: TGTGCCAGCAGGGTGACAGAGACCCAGTACTTC. It translates to CASRVTETQYF.

This chain uses TRBV2 with TRBJ2-7; TRBD2 is a possible D gene (5 bases). Trimming pared 4 bases from V and 1 base from J, leaving 17 bases between. Germline V gene data show CDR1 as SNHLY and CDR2 as FYNNEI. The CDR3 runs to 16 residues. CDR3 sequence reads: CASSGRRTDGSYEQYF. The CDR3 nucleotides are TGTGCCAGCAGTGGGAGGCGCACGGATGGGTCCTACGAGCAGTACTTC.

The V call is TRBV5-6, the J call TRBJ2-3; 11 bases are shared with TRBD2. The CDR3 covers 16 residues. Germline V gives CDR1 SGHDT, CDR2 YYEEEE. The V segment lost 0 bases and the J segment 2 bases; nucleotides outside the gene matches: 2. CDR3 DNA: TGTGCCAGCAGCTTGGAACTAGCGGGGGTCACAGATACGCAGTATTTT. Protein sequence: CASSLELAGVTDTQYF.

The chain joins TRBV11-2 to TRBJ2-1; tentative D call: TRBD2 (6 bases). Germline values: CDR1 SGHAT, CDR2 FQNNGV. The CDR3 totals 12 residues. The V end was cut by 5 bases, the J end by 12 bases, with 14 bases between. CDR3 amino acids: CASSTSPVWQFF. CDR3 in DNA: TGTGCCAGCAGCACTAGCCCTGTATGGCAGTTCTTC.

V usage is TRBV30 and J usage is TRBJ2-1; the D gene is possibly TRBD1 (8 bases). The CDR3 runs to 14 residues. The germline V gene encodes CDR1 GTSNPN and CDR2 SVGIG (reference sequence). Deletions cut 7 bases from V and 7 bases from J, with 20 bases between. The CDR3 here is CAYDRGRGGNEQFF. CDR3 nucleotide sequence: TGTGCCTATGACAGGGGCCGCGGGGGAAATGAGCAGTTCTTC.

The chain carries TRBV7-9 and TRBJ2-7; no firm D call. The CDR3 runs 13 residues. Trimming removed 3 bases at V and 1 base at J, with 7 bases between. The germline gives CDR1 SEHNR, CDR2 FQNEAQ (reference sequence). CDR3 region: CASSLKGSYEQYF. The CDR3 DNA is TGTGCCAGCAGCTTGAAGGGTTCCTACGAGCAGTACTTC.

V and J are TRBV4-1 and TRBJ1-1; D gene ambiguous. V was shortened by 2 bases and J by 2 bases, with 9 bases between the two germline ends. Germline V gene data show CDR1 as MGHRA and CDR2 as YSYEKL. The CDR3 covers 14 residues. The DNA for the CDR3 is TGCGCCAGCAGCCAAAGGGCACTTAACACTGAAGCTTTCTTT. Translated, it gives CASSQRALNTEAFF.

The chain employs TRBV12-3 or TRBV12-4 and TRBJ2-3; tentatively, D is TRBD2 (6 bases). The CDR3 sequence is 13 residues long. Trimming cost V 7 bases and J 0 bases, with 8 bases left between them. CDR3 in amino acids: CASTTSSTDTQYF. For the CDR3, the DNA is TGTGCCAGCACCACTAGCAGCACAGATACGCAGTATTTT.

This chain links TRBV2 with TRBJ2-7, with D perhaps being TRBD1 or TRBD2 (5 bases each). V lost 1 base and J 1 base, leaving 8 bases between the germline ends. Germline loops: CDR1 SNHLY, CDR2 FYNNEI. The CDR3 is 14 residues long. CDR3 amino acids: CASSEGWGSYEQYF. As DNA, the CDR3 is TGTGCCAGCAGTGAAGGGTGGGGGTCCTACGAGCAGTACTTC.